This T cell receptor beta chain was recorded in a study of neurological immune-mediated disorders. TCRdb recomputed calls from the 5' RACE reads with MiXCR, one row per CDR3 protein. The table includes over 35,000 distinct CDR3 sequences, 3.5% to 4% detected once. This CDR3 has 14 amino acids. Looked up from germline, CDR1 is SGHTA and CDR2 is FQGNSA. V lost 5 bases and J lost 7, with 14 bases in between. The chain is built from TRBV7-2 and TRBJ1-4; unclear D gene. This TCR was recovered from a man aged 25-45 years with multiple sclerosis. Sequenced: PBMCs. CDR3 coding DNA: TGTGCCAGCAGCCGGGGTGCGGGAGGTGAAAAACTGTTTTTT. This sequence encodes CASSRGAGGEKLFF.